The 9 T cell receptor beta chains below come from one sample, sequenced in a study of STAT5B mutations in CD4+ large granular lymphocyte leukemia. TCRdb's copy holds only in-frame clones and misses some; the assay was immunoSEQ multiplex PCR. The sample holds 30,000 to 40,000 clones, approximately 82% seen once. The specimen was CD4+ T cells from blood buffy coats. All receptors derive from a human donor in good health.

In DNA form, the CDR3 reads TGCGCCAGCAAATTACCGGGGCCTAACACCGGGGAGCTGTTTTTT. Translating it yields CASKLPGPNTGELFF. The chain is built from TRBV5-1 and TRBJ2-2; D possibly matches TRBD1 or TRBD2 (5 bases each). The CDR3 runs 15 residues. Germline loops: CDR1 SGHRS, CDR2 YFSETQ. V lost 6 bases and J 2 bases, leaving 14 bases between the germline ends. Complete variable domain (other parts from reference TRBV5-1 and TRBJ2-2): KAGVTQTPRYLIKTRGQQVTLSCSPISGHRSVSWYQQTPGQGLQFLFEYFSETQRNKGNFPGRFSGRQFSNSRSEMNVSTLELGDSALYLCASKLPGPNTGELFFGEGSRLTVL.

J is TRBJ2-4 and V is TRBV5-6; the D is unclear. Germline CDR1 and CDR2: SGHDT and YYEEEE. The V end lost 3 bases, the J end lost 7 bases, and 14 bases lay between the germline ends. The CDR3 spans 14 residues. As DNA, the CDR3 is TGTGCCAGCAGCTACGACTCCAGATCGAACATTCAGTACTTC. It encodes CASSYDSRSNIQYF.

This clone turned up a few times. The chain is built from TRBV2 and TRBJ2-5, with D possibly TRBD1 on 6 matching bases. This CDR3 has 14 amino acids. CDR1 is SNHLY, CDR2 FYNNEI, per germline. V lost 8 bases to trimming and J lost 7 bases, with 20 bases between them. The CDR3 DNA sequence: TGTGCCAGCTTGGGGGCTAGCCGCTCCATGACCCAGTACTTC. Its protein is CASLGASRSMTQYF.

A note on this clone: The junction differs from germline at one of its ends, possibly a read error. The V and J genes are TRBV6-1 and TRBJ2-1; D might be TRBD2 (5 bases). This CDR3 comprises 17 residues. Germline assignment: CDR1 MNHNS and CDR2 SASEGT. The chain's CDR3 is CASREGRTPNSYNEQFF. DNA of the CDR3: TGTGCCAGCAGGGAAGGACGGACTCCCAATTCCTACAATGAGCAGTTCTTC.

This chain links TRBV5-1 with TRBJ1-4, with 9 bases that match TRBD1. Germline loops: CDR1 SGHRS, CDR2 YFSETQ. The V and J ends lost 6 bases and 3 bases, in that order; junction bases with no gene match: 6. This CDR3 spans 15 amino acids. Here the CDR3 reads CASKIQGAANEKLFF. The CDR3 DNA reads TGCGCCAGCAAGATACAGGGGGCTGCTAATGAAAAACTGTTTTTT.

The chain links TRBV29-1 to TRBJ2-7; 7 nucleotides agree with TRBD1. CDR3 size: 12 residues. The V gene's germline CDR1 is SQVTM and CDR2 ANQGSEA. CDR3 in amino acids: CNLGDRTYEQYF. The CDR3 DNA follows: TGCAACCTCGGGGACAGAACCTACGAGCAGTACTTC.

The V gene is TRBV11-3, the J gene TRBJ2-1, with 9 bases matching TRBD2. This CDR3 comprises 17 residues. The germline V gene has CDR1 SGHNT and CDR2 YENEEA. V lost 3 bases to trimming and J lost 6 bases; unmatched junction nucleotides: 12. The CDR3 DNA is TGTGCCAGCAGCTTGGGAACTGCTAGCGGGGCGATCAATGAGCAGTTCTTC. It encodes CASSLGTASGAINEQFF.

Remarks on this clone: At one boundary the junction diverges from the germline segment, which might be a read error. This chain links TRBV7-7 with TRBJ2-1; TRBD1 agrees at 8 bases. The CDR3 is 15 residues long. The germline gives CDR1 SSHAT, CDR2 FNYEAQ (reference sequence). The CDR3 DNA is TGTGCTAGCAGCTGGGGGACAGGACTTAACAATGAGCAGTTCTTC. Amino acid sequence: CASSWGTGLNNEQFF.

The chain joins TRBV19 to TRBJ1-1; D remains ambiguous. Germline CDR1 reads LNHDA; CDR2 reads SQIVND (reference sequence). This CDR3 comprises 11 residues. V gave up 8 bases and J gave up 1 base, with 5 bases separating them. The CDR3, as DNA: TGTGCCAGTCGGAAGAACACTGAAGCTTTCTTT. This encodes CASRKNTEAFF.